This T cell receptor (beta chain) is drawn from a study of blood T cell repertoires in COVID-19. As for the study in general: Samples of COVID-19 (acute and convalescent) were obtained from the United States, Italy and Spain. In each case, the material was cDNA or gDNA derived from T cells, B-cell-depleted T cells, or PBMCs.

In the authors' workflow: Scientists estimated how many nucleated cells there were by amplifying reference gene primers. Libraries were prepared by immunoSEQ multiplex PCR; TCRdb keeps only in-frame clonotypes and omits some of them. From that table come the V and J calls and clone size; the DNA was used to work out D and trimming. The data show under 65,000 clones, 81% seen once. The CDR3 is made up of 13 amino acids. Per the germline V gene, CDR1 is SGHRS and CDR2 is YFSETQ. The ends were cut back, 4 bases at V and 1 base at J, with 8 bases in the middle. V gene TRBV5-1 combines with J gene TRBJ1-1; D is uncertain. This TCR derives from a woman aged 55-69 years with acute or convalescent COVID-19. Source material: peripheral blood. In DNA, the CDR3 is TGCGCCAGCAGCCCGATCGGGAACACTGAAGCTTTCTTT. This translates into CASSPIGNTEAFF. Together with reference TRBV5-1 and TRBJ1-1, the CDR3 gives the full variable domain: KAGVTQTPRYLIKTRGQQVTLSCSPISGHRSVSWYQQTPGQGLQFLFEYFSETQRNKGNFPGRFSGRQFSNSRSEMNVSTLELGDSALYLCASSPIGNTEAFFGQGTRLTVV.